This T cell receptor beta chain stems from a study of T cells in localized non-small cell lung cancer. Whole-study findings and limits: Appearance in adjacent lung was seen for a median roughly 56 of the top 100 tumor clones. Maximal T cell clonality occurred in uninvolved adjacent lung, with tumor ranking below it. Because sequencing included only one region (of the tumor), heterogeneity remains possible. Greater T cell density in blood accompanied longer overall survival.

Data came from immunoSEQ multiplex PCR; TCRdb stores just in-frame clones and leaves some out. The table includes about 48,000 clones, approximately 77% detected once. V dropped 0 bases and J dropped 3; count of bases not matched to a gene: 3. This CDR3 has 16 amino acids. Germline values: CDR1 SGHRS, CDR2 YFSETQ. As regards this clone: No antigen is known for it.

The chain links TRBV5-1 to TRBJ2-2; 9 nucleotides agree with TRBD2. The specimen was peripheral blood, collected before any cancer treatment. The clonotype comes from a man aged 40 to 70 with stage I squamous cell lung carcinoma. DNA for the CDR3: TGCGCCAGCAGCTTGGGACTAGCGGCGGACACCGGGGAGCTGTTTTTT. Its protein product is CASSLGLAADTGELFF.